This T cell receptor (beta chain) was sequenced in a study of blood T cell repertoires in COVID-19. Across the whole study: Samples taken during acute and convalescent COVID-19 were collected in the United States, Italy and Spain.

Original processing methods: Amplifying reference gene primers gave estimates of nucleated cell counts. Assay used: immunoSEQ multiplex PCR; TCRdb lists only in-frame clones, some missing. V, J and clone size reflect that table, while D and trimming were determined from the DNA. The data contain 39,000 or so clones, roughly 80% of them singletons. Germline values: CDR1 MNHEY, CDR2 SMNVEV (reference sequence). This CDR3 has 16 residues. With V trimmed by 5 bases and J by 6 bases, 10 bases remained unmatched. The receptor comes from a man in his sixties in a cohort sampled during active COVID-19. The sample comprised peripheral blood. The chain employs TRBV27 and TRBJ1-6; 7 positions match TRBD1. CDR3: CASSASLTGTNSPLHF. The CDR3 nucleotides are TGTGCCAGCAGTGCCTCGTTGACAGGGACTAATTCACCCCTCCACTTT.